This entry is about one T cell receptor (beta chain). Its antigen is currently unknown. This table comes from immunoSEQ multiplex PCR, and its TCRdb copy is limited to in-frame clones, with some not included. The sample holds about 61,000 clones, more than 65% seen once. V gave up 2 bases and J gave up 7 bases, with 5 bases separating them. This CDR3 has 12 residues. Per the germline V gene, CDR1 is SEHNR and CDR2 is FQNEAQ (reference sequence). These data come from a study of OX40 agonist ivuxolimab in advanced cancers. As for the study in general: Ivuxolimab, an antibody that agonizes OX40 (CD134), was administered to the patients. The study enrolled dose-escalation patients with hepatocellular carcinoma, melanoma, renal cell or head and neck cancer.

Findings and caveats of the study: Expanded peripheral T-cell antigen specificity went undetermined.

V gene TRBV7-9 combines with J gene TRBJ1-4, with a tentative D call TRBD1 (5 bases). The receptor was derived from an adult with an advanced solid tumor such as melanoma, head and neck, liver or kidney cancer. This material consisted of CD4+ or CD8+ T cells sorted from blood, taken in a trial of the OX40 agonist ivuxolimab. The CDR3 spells CASSLQGEKLFF. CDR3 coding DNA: TGTGCCAGCAGCTTACAGGGTGAAAAACTGTTTTTT.